The 22 T cell receptor beta chains listed next were all sequenced from one sample in a study of blood T cell repertoires in COVID-19. Assay: immunoSEQ multiplex PCR; the TCRdb copy retains only in-frame clones and omits some. The table has fewer than 25,000 clones, roughly nine tenths seen once. The sequenced sample consisted of peripheral blood. These receptors all stem from a human donor in a cohort sampled during active COVID-19.

Notes on this clone: The same CDR3 also results from other DNA sequences found in this sample. The chain links TRBV6-5 to TRBJ2-7; 9 positions match TRBD1. Germline V gives CDR1 MNHEY, CDR2 SVGAGI. V shed 0 bases and J 0 bases; nucleotides not matched to a gene: 0. This CDR3 has 15 amino acids. This chain's CDR3 is CASSYSGQGSYEQYF. The CDR3 nucleotides are TGTGCCAGCAGTTACTCGGGACAGGGCTCCTACGAGCAGTACTTC.

DNA for the CDR3: TGTGCCAGCAGCGTAAGCGGGGGTCTTAGCACAGATACGCAGTATTTT. Translated: CASSVSGGLSTDTQYF. This chain connects TRBV9 to TRBJ2-3; 8 bases agree with TRBD2. CDR1 is SGDLS, CDR2 YYNGEE, per germline. Trimming at V came to 1 base and at J to 0 bases, leaving 4 bases not matched to a gene. The CDR3 spans 16 residues.

This rearrangement joins TRBV18 to TRBJ2-7, with TRBD1 as a possible D gene (5 bases). V was pared by 0 bases and J by 1 base, with 7 bases between. CDR1 KGHSH and CDR2 LQKENI come from the germline V gene. The CDR3 contains 14 residues. As DNA, the CDR3 is TGTGCCAGCTCACCACCTCAGGGTTCCTACGAGCAGTACTTC. It is translated as CASSPPQGSYEQYF.

The rearrangement uses TRBV4-3 and TRBJ2-3, with TRBD2 as a possible D gene (5 bases). This CDR3 region has 14 residues. Germline CDR1 and CDR2: LGHNA and YSLEER. Trimming cost V 2 bases and J 7 bases, with 13 bases left between them. Written as DNA, the CDR3 is TGCGCCAGCAGCCAACTAGCAGGATTTCATACGCAGTATTTT. This sequence encodes CASSQLAGFHTQYF.

The chain couples TRBV5-1 to TRBJ2-5; D perhaps matches TRBD1 (5 bases). CDR1 and CDR2 from the germline V gene are SGHRS and YFSETQ. The CDR3 extends over 15 amino acids. V was pared by 4 bases and J by 0 bases, with 13 bases between. CDR3 residues: CASSQGWGNQETQYF. CDR3 coding DNA: TGCGCCAGCAGCCAGGGATGGGGAAACCAAGAGACCCAGTACTTC.

The rearrangement joins TRBV27 to TRBJ2-3; TRBD1 agrees at 10 bases. Unmatched junction bases numbered 9, after V lost 5 bases and J lost 4 bases. From germline, CDR1 is MNHEY and CDR2 SMNVEV (reference sequence). The CDR3 consists of 16 residues. The CDR3 here is CASSRPGQGNADTQYF. CDR3 bases: TGTGCCAGCAGTAGGCCGGGACAGGGGAACGCAGATACGCAGTATTTT.

The CDR3, as DNA: TGTGCCAGCAGCTCCGGCACGGAGGGATATAATTCACCCCTCCACTTT. Its protein product is CASSSGTEGYNSPLHF. This chain connects TRBV7-9 to TRBJ1-6; D is uncertain. V was cut by 4 bases and J by 4 bases, with 14 bases left in between. Germline loops: CDR1 SEHNR, CDR2 FQNEAQ (reference sequence). There are 16 residues in the CDR3.

This chain links TRBV3-1 (or the pseudogene TRBV3-2) with TRBJ2-7, with D unclear. Trimming stripped 1 base from V and 4 bases from J, with 8 bases between. Germline lookup yields CDR1 LGHDT and CDR2 YNNKEL (reference sequence). This CDR3 has 13 amino acids. CDR3 DNA: TGTGCCAGCAGCCAAGGGTTGCGATACGAGCAGTACTTC. Residues: CASSQGLRYEQYF.

This rearrangement joins TRBV5-1 to TRBJ2-2; tentatively, D is TRBD2 (6 bases). This CDR3 is 19 amino acids long. Germline CDR1 reads SGHRS; CDR2 reads YFSETQ. Trimming left V 0 bases short and J 0 bases short, with 18 bases between. CDR3 nucleotides: TGCGCCAGCAGCTTGGTGGTGGGGACTCCTGAAACGAACACCGGGGAGCTGTTTTTT. It translates to CASSLVVGTPETNTGELFF.

V usage is TRBV28 and J usage is TRBJ2-7, with 10 nucleotides matching TRBD2. This CDR3 contains 18 residues. J lost 4 bases, V lost 4 bases, and 16 bases had no gene match. The germline V gene has CDR1 MDHEN and CDR2 SYDVKM. The CDR3 DNA is TGTGCCAGCAGTTCCCCCGGTCTAGCGGGAGTTGGGAGGTACGAGCAGTACTTC. It specifies CASSSPGLAGVGRYEQYF.

The chain links TRBV2 to TRBJ1-2; D not certain. This CDR3 contains 18 residues. The V end lost 7 bases, the J end lost 4 bases, and 28 bases lay between the germline ends. CDR1 and CDR2 from the germline V gene are SNHLY and FYNNEI. The DNA for the CDR3 is TGTGCCAGCACCCAACCCCAGAGGGTGACGACCTCTCTCTATGGCTACACCTTC. The encoded protein is CASTQPQRVTTSLYGYTF. Complete variable domain (other parts from reference TRBV2 and TRBJ1-2): EPEVTQTPSHQVTQMGQEVILRCVPISNHLYFYWYRQILGQKVEFLVSFYNNEISEKSEIFDDQFSVERPDGSNFTLKIRSTKLEDSAMYFCASTQPQRVTTSLYGYTFGSGTRLTVV.

The rearrangement joins TRBV3-1 (or the pseudogene TRBV3-2) to TRBJ2-6, with 8 bases lining up with TRBD1. The CDR3 runs 17 residues. V shed 4 bases, J shed 1 base, and the junction held 6 bases outside the gene matches. The germline gives CDR1 LGHDT, CDR2 YNNKEL (reference sequence). This CDR3 reads CASSLGQGISGANVLTF. CDR3 nucleotides: TGTGCCAGCAGCCTCGGACAGGGAATTTCTGGGGCCAACGTCCTGACTTTC.

V and J are TRBV5-6 and TRBJ2-3; D gene unclear. Trimming pared 4 bases from V and 2 bases from J, leaving 14 bases between. Germline V CDR1 and CDR2: SGHDT, YYEEEE. This CDR3 is 15 amino acids long. This CDR3 reads CASSHRARNTDTQYF. CDR3 DNA: TGTGCCAGCAGCCACCGAGCTAGAAACACAGATACGCAGTATTTT.

V gene TRBV2 combines with J gene TRBJ2-4; TRBD2 is a possible D gene (5 bases). Per the germline V gene, CDR1 is SNHLY and CDR2 is FYNNEI. The CDR3 has 16 amino acids. Trimming took 6 bases from V and 3 from J, leaving 18 bases between them. Here the CDR3 DNA reads TGTGCCAGCAGGGCTGGACGGGAAGGTGTCAAAAACATTCAGTACTTC. This codes for CASRAGREGVKNIQYF.

The chain joins TRBV5-4 to TRBJ1-2, with TRBD1 matching over 7 bases. The CDR3 has 15 residues. V dropped 4 bases and J dropped 3; count of bases not matched to a gene: 9. The germline CDR1 and CDR2 sequences are SGHNT and YYREEE (reference sequence). CDR3 sequence (DNA): TGTGCCAGCAGCCTACCGCCCGGGACAGACTATGGCTACACCTTC. Translation gives CASSLPPGTDYGYTF. The full variable domain, rest sourced from reference TRBV5-4 and TRBJ1-2, is ETGVTQSPTHLIKTRGQQVTLRCSSQSGHNTVSWYQQALGQGPQFIFQYYREEENGRGNFPPRFSGLQFPNYSSELNVNALELDDSALYLCASSLPPGTDYGYTFGSGTRLTVV.

This clone is a singleton in its sample. V and J are TRBV27 and TRBJ1-1, with D unclear. With 2 bases removed from V and 1 base from J, the gap between germline ends came to 5 bases. The germline V gene encodes CDR1 MNHEY and CDR2 SMNVEV (reference sequence). The CDR3 contains 13 residues. The CDR3 spells CASSLTQNTEAFF. CDR3 bases: TGTGCCAGCAGTTTAACACAGAACACTGAAGCTTTCTTT.

The chain carries TRBV3-1 (or the pseudogene TRBV3-2) and TRBJ1-1; D gene ambiguous. V was trimmed by 4 bases and J by 5 bases, leaving 14 bases between them. Per germline, CDR1 LGHDT and CDR2 YNNKEL (reference sequence). The CDR3 runs to 14 residues. The CDR3 nucleotides are TGTGCCAGCAGCCTACTGGGCACATTAACTGAAGCTTTCTTT. Amino acids: CASSLLGTLTEAFF.

The rearrangement links TRBV2 to TRBJ1-2, with a possible D match to TRBD1 (5 bases). In germline, CDR1 is SNHLY, CDR2 FYNNEI. V gave up 5 bases and J gave up 8 bases, with 18 bases separating them. The CDR3 has 14 residues. Written as DNA, the CDR3 is TGTGCCAGCAGTCCCCTCCTAGACAGAAAGGGCTACACCTTC. Translation gives CASSPLLDRKGYTF.

The chain recombines TRBV3-1 (or the pseudogene TRBV3-2) with TRBJ2-3; D remains unclear. Germline-derived CDR1 and CDR2 are LGHDT and YNNKEL (reference sequence). V shed 1 base and J shed 1 base, with 6 bases lying between them. This CDR3 is built from 14 residues. The DNA for the CDR3 is TGTGCCAGCAGCCAAGGGTCGGGCACAGATACGCAGTATTTT. This sequence encodes CASSQGSGTDTQYF.

V usage is TRBV10-3 and J usage is TRBJ1-4; 7 nucleotides match TRBD1. This CDR3 has 14 amino acids. Germline V gene sequence: CDR1 ENHRY, CDR2 SYGVKD. V lost 4 bases and J lost 8; bases outside the gene matches: 7. This CDR3 is CAISVSGTAEKLFF. The CDR3 DNA follows: TGTGCCATCAGTGTTTCCGGGACAGCCGAAAAACTGTTTTTT.

The J gene is TRBJ2-3, the V gene TRBV30; a weak D match, TRBD1 (6 bases). CDR3 length: 14 residues. The germline V and J ends were trimmed by 1 base and 3 bases, with 11 bases remaining between them. The germline gives CDR1 GTSNPN, CDR2 SVGIG (reference sequence). CDR3 sequence reads: CAWSDRVITDTQYF. Here the CDR3 DNA reads TGTGCCTGGAGTGACAGGGTGATAACAGATACGCAGTATTTT.

The rearrangement joins TRBV6-5 to TRBJ2-4; 9 bases are a match to TRBD1. The CDR3 extends over 15 amino acids. V was pared by 0 bases and J by 9 bases, with 6 bases of the junction left unmatched. CDR1 and CDR2 (germline): MNHEY, SVGAGI. Here the CDR3 reads CASSYSDRGTSIQYF. The CDR3 nucleotides are TGTGCCAGCAGTTACTCCGACAGGGGGACCAGCATTCAGTACTTC.